Below, one T cell receptor (beta chain) is given with its context. Its antigen is currently unknown. These data belong to a study of Graves' ophthalmopathy and Graves' hyperthyroidism. With V trimmed by 6 bases and J by 7 bases, 9 bases remained unmatched. Germline CDR1 reads MNHNS; CDR2 reads SASEGT. This CDR3 spans 14 amino acids. General study results and limits: The model flagged ophthalmopathy progression at over 60% sensitivity and 72% to 75% specificity. The authors also found most expanded thyroid clonotypes above 0.001 frequency in blood.

For repertoire sequencing, the TCR beta CDR3 regions were amplified from RNA transcripts. The library came from an HTBI-primed first-round RT-PCR and a second-round multiplex PCR. Each CDR3 protein is one row after TCRdb ran MiXCR on the multiplex PCR reads. The top ten hold 9.8% of the sample, which has fewer than 600,000 distinct CDR3 sequences, approximately 14% seen once. This sequence was found in a woman aged 25 to 39 with Graves' ophthalmopathy. This chain joins TRBV6-1 and TRBJ2-7; 10 bases are shared with TRBD1. Sequencing was done on a sample of blood. This CDR3 is CASRIGTGVGEQYF. Here the CDR3 DNA reads TGTGCCAGCAGAATCGGGACAGGGGTGGGTGAGCAGTACTTC.